This is a list of T cell receptor beta chains from one sample in a study of regulatory T cells in long-lasting Graves disease. Each CDR3 protein gets one entry after TCRdb re-called the multiplex PCR reads with MiXCR. The sample comprises approximately 560,000 distinct CDR3 sequences, about 16% of which are singletons, and about 12% rests with the top ten. The sample was also linked to a second study, of T cells in Graves' hyperthyroidism and ophthalmopathy.

Sequenced here: peripheral blood mononuclear cells (PBMCs), sampled at new diagnosis, from a patient treated with antithyroid drugs. These TCRs come from a man aged 18 to 35 with Graves disease. Each CDR3 is given with its conserved first and last residue. The D gene is left open where the match is weak. The listing skips clone size in some rows; elsewhere it reads once, few, many or a size class.

D gene: .
V gene: TRBV19
clone size: .
J gene: TRBJ1-5
CDR3 protein: CASSLFEISNQPQHF
CDR3 DNA: TGTGCCAGTAGTCTATTTGAGATTAGCAATCAGCCCCAGCATTTT

D gene: .
V gene: TRBV19
clone size: .
J gene: TRBJ1-5
CDR3 protein: CASILDSHNQPQHF
CDR3 DNA: TGTGCCAGTATCCTAGACAGCCACAATCAGCCCCAGCATTTT

D gene: .
V gene: TRBV11-2
clone size: .
J gene: TRBJ2-3
CDR3 protein: CASSLRRGGTTDTQYF
CDR3 DNA: TGTGCCAGCAGCTTACGTCGGGGCGGGACCACAGATACGCAGTATTTT

D gene: .
V gene: TRBV5-1
clone size: .
J gene: TRBJ1-1
CDR3 protein: CASSPAGVGTEAFF
CDR3 DNA: TGCGCCAGCAGCCCGGCAGGGGTGGGCACTGAAGCTTTCTTT

D gene: .
V gene: TRBV11-2
clone size: many
J gene: TRBJ2-7
CDR3 protein: CASSSLAASLRQYF
CDR3 DNA: TGTGCCAGCAGTTCTTTGGCGGCCAGCCTAAGGCAGTACTTC

D gene: .
V gene: TRBV27
clone size: few
J gene: TRBJ1-6
CDR3 protein: CASSLSTGNHNSPLHF
CDR3 DNA: TGTGCCAGCAGTTTATCAACGGGGAACCATAATTCACCCCTCCACTTT

D gene: TRBD2
V gene: TRBV9
clone size: few
J gene: TRBJ2-1
CDR3 protein: CASSPRSQREINEQFF
CDR3 DNA: TGTGCCAGCAGCCCTAGATCCCAGCGGGAGATCAATGAGCAGTTCTTC

D gene: TRBD2
V gene: TRBV27
clone size: many
J gene: TRBJ2-3
CDR3 protein: CASSRRLAGGTDTQYF
CDR3 DNA: TGTGCCAGCAGTCGAAGACTAGCGGGGGGCACAGATACGCAGTATTTT

D gene: .
V gene: TRBV12-3/TRBV12-4
clone size: .
J gene: TRBJ1-5
CDR3 protein: CASSEDGLGNQPQHF
CDR3 DNA: TGTGCCAGCAGTGAGGACGGCTTAGGCAATCAGCCCCAGCATTTT

D gene: TRBD1
V gene: TRBV6-2/TRBV6-3
clone size: few
J gene: TRBJ2-1
CDR3 protein: CASSEGTGGYNEQFF
CDR3 DNA: TGTGCCAGCAGTGAAGGGACAGGGGGATACAATGAGCAGTTCTTC

D gene: .
V gene: TRBV7-9
clone size: .
J gene: TRBJ1-1
CDR3 protein: CASTSLGPGDTEAFF
CDR3 DNA: TGTGCCAGCACTTCACTCGGGCCAGGGGACACTGAAGCTTTCTTT

D gene: TRBD2
V gene: TRBV2
clone size: many
J gene: TRBJ2-5
CDR3 protein: CATATSLETQYF
CDR3 DNA: TGTGCCACCGCGACTAGCCTGGAGACCCAGTACTTC